This note documents a single T cell receptor (beta chain) sequence. Its cognate antigen is unknown. Germline CDR1 and CDR2: MNHEY and SMNVEV (reference sequence). Trimming took 2 bases from V and 1 from J, leaving 12 bases between them. The CDR3 extends over 16 amino acids. The data were obtained in a study of graft-versus-host responses after intestinal transplantation. Overall study context: Recipients had multivisceral, liver-intestinal, or isolated intestinal transplants. All of the recipients had induction that used anti-thymocyte globulin, then tacrolimus and steroids for approximately 3 years.

Using immunoSEQ multiplex PCR, the repertoire was profiled, and TCRdb retains in-frame clones only, with some absent. Among about 70,000 clones listed, roughly 90% were seen once. General observations from the study: Allografts of patients with graft-donor T cell macrochimerism showed high graft-versus-host to host-versus-graft clone ratios. Analysis identified GvH clones in recipient marrow, with some appearing first in ileum or blood.

The TCR originated in a human donor who was the organ donor for an intestinal transplant. Here the sequenced sample was unstimulated CD8+ T cells sorted from spleen or lymph node cells, taken before transplant. The chain recombines TRBV27 with TRBJ2-1; possibly TRBD2 for D (6 bases). The DNA of the CDR3 is TGTGCCAGCAGTTTAGGCATTGGGAGGTCCTACAATGAGCAGTTCTTC. Its translation: CASSLGIGRSYNEQFF.